A single TCR beta chain is shown here with its context. The data originate from a study of blood T cell repertoires in COVID-19. Study-wide context: The cDNA or gDNA used as material had been derived from T cells, B-cell-depleted T cells, or PBMCs.

Germline CDR1 is MNHEY and CDR2 is SVGAGI. This CDR3 contains 11 residues. The V segment lost 8 bases and the J segment 3 bases; nucleotides outside the gene matches: 0. Assignment of participants to cohorts was predicated upon participant-reported clinical history. The repertoire was sequenced with immunoSEQ multiplex PCR; TCRdb's copy has only in-frame clones and lacks some. The table shows over 200,000 clones, with around 90% occurring only once. The sequenced sample consisted of PBMCs or T cells enriched from blood (not recorded which). This chain connects TRBV6-5 to TRBJ1-2, with 7 bases aligning to TRBD1. This clonotype was obtained from a man aged 18 to 35 with acute COVID-19. The CDR3 here is CASQGDYGYTF. DNA of the CDR3: TGTGCCAGCCAGGGGGACTATGGCTACACCTTC.